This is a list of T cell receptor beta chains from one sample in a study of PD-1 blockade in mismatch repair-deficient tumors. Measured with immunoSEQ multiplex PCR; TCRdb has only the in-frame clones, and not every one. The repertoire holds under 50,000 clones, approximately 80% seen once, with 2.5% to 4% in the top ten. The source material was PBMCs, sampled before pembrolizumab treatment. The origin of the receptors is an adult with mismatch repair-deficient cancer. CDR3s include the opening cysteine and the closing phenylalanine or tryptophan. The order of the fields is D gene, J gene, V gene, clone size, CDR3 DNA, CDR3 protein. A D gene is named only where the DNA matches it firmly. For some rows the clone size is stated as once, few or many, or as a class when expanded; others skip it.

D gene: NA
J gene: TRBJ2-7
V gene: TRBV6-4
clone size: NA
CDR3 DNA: TGTGCCAGCATTAATCAGGGGAGTCTATGGGAGCAGTACTTC
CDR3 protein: CASINQGSLWEQYF

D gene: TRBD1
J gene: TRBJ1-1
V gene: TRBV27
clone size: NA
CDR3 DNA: TGTGCCAGCAGTGTCGACAGGGTGGGGACTGAAGCTTTCTTT
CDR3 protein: CASSVDRVGTEAFF

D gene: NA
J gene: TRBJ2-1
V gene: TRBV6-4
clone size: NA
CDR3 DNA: TGTGCCAGCAGTGACTCGTTCCTAGGGGATGAGCAGTTCTTC
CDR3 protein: CASSDSFLGDEQFF

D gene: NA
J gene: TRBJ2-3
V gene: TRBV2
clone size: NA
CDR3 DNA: TGTGCCAGCACGTCCCTGTTAGGAGATACGCAGTATTTT
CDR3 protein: CASTSLLGDTQYF

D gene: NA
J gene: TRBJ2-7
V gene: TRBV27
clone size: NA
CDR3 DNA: TGTGCCAGCAGTTTATCAGCTGGGGTGGGGGAGCAGTACTTC
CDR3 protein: CASSLSAGVGEQYF

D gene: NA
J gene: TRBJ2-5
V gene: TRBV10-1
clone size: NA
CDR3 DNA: TGCGCCAGCAGTGAGGTGGGCCAAGAGACCCAGTACTTC
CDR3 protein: CASSEVGQETQYF

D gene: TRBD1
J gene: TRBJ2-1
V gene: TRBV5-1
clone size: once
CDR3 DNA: TGCGCCAGCAGCTTATGGGACAGCGACAATGAGCAGTTCTTC
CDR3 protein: CASSLWDSDNEQFF

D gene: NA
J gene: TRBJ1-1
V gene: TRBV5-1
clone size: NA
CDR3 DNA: TGCGCCAGCAGCTTGGGGACAGTATACACTGAAGCTTTCTTT
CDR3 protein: CASSLGTVYTEAFF

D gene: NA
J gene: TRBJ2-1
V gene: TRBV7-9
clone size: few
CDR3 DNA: TGTGCCAGCGCCCCTTTTGGGTACAATGAGCAGTTCTTC
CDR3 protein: CASAPFGYNEQFF

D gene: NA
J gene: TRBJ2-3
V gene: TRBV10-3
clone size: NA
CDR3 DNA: TGTGCCATCAGTGAGTTGGGTGAAACAGGGCAGTATTTT
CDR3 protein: CAISELGETGQYF

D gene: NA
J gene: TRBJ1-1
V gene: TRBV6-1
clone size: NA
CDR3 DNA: TGTGCCAGCAGTGTGGACCATTTGAACACTGAAGCTTTCTTT
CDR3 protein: CASSVDHLNTEAFF

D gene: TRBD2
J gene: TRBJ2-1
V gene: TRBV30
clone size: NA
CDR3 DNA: TGTGCCTGGAGTGTACCGGTGGGAGGGGCCTACAATGAGCAGTTCTTC
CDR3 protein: CAWSVPVGGAYNEQFF

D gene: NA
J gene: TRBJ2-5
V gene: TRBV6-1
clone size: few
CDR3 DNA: TGTGCCAGCAGTGGACAACGTCAAGAGACCCAGTACTTC
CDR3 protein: CASSGQRQETQYF

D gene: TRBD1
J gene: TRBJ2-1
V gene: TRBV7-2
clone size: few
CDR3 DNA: TGTGCCAGCCGCAGGGGGACGGAGGTTGAGCAGTTCTTC
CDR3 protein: CASRRGTEVEQFF

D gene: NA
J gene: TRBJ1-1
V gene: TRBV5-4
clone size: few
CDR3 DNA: TGTGCCAGCAGCATATCGACAGCGAACACTGAAGCTTTCTTT
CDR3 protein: CASSISTANTEAFF

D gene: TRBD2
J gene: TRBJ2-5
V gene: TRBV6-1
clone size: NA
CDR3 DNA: TGTGCCAGCAGGCTAGCGGGAGCGGGGGAGACCCAGTACTTC
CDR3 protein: CASRLAGAGETQYF

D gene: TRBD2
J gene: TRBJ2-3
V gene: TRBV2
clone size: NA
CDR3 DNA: TGTGCCAGCAGCCCCGGGACTAGCGTGTTTATGGGCACAGATACGCAGTATTTT
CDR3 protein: CASSPGTSVFMGTDTQYF

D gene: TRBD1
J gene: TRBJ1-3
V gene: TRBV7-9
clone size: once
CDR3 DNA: TGTGCCAGCAGCGCCTACAGGGGATCTGGAAACACCATATATTTT
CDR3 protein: CASSAYRGSGNTIYF

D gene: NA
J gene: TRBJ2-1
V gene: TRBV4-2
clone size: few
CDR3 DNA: TGTGCCAGCAGCCAAGTCCAGGGGACGTACAATGAGCAGTTCTTC
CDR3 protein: CASSQVQGTYNEQFF

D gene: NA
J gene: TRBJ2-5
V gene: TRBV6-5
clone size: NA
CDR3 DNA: TGTGCCAGCAGTTACTCGATAGGGGCAGAGACCCAGTACTTC
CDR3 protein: CASSYSIGAETQYF

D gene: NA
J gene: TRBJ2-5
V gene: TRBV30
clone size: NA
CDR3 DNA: TGTGCCTGGAGTGCTGGGCCGCAAGCCAAAGAGACCCAGTACTTC
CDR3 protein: CAWSAGPQAKETQYF

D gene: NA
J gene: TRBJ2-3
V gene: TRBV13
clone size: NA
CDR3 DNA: TGTGCCAGCAGCGCTGACCTCACAGATACGCAGTATTTT
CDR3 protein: CASSADLTDTQYF

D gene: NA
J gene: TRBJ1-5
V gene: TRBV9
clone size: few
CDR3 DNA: TGTGCCAGCAGCCCCGCAGGGAACAATCAGCCCCAGCATTTT
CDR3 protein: CASSPAGNNQPQHF

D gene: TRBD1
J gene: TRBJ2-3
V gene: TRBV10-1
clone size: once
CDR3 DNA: TGCGCCAGCTCCAGGGGGCATGGGACAGATACGCAGTATTTT
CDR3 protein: CASSRGHGTDTQYF

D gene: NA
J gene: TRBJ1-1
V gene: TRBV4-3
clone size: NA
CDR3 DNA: TGCGCCAGCAGCCGGAGGGACGGTGCCTCTGAAGCTTTCTTT
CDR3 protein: CASSRRDGASEAFF

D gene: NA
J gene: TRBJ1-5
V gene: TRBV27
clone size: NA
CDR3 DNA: TGTGCCAGCAGTTTATTGGGTGGTGGCCAGCCCCAGCATTTT
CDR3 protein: CASSLLGGGQPQHF

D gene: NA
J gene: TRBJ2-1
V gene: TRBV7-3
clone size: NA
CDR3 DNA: TGTGCCAGCAGCGCGCTAGCGTACCACTCCTACAATGAGCAGTTCTTC
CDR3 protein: CASSALAYHSYNEQFF

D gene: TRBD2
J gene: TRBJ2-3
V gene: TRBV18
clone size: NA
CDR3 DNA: TGTGCCAGCTCACCCCCGGCTAGCGGGATCACAGATACGCAGTATTTT
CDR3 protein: CASSPPASGITDTQYF

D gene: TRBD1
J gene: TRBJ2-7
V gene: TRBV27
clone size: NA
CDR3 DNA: TGTGCCAGCAGGACCGGACAGGACTCCTACGAGCAGTACTTC
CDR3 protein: CASRTGQDSYEQYF

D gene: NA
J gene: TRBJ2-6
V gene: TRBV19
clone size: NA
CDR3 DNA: TGTGCCAGTAGTGGAGGACGGGCCCCTGGGGCCAACGTCCTGACTTTC
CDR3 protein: CASSGGRAPGANVLTF

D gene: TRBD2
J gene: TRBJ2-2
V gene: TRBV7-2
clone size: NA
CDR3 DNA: TGTGCCAGCAGCTTTTCTAGCGGAAACACCGGGGAGCTGTTTTTT
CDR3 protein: CASSFSSGNTGELFF

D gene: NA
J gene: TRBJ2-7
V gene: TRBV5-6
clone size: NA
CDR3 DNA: TGTGCCAGCAGCAAATTCAGGGTGGTTTACGAGCAGTACTTC
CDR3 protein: CASSKFRVVYEQYF

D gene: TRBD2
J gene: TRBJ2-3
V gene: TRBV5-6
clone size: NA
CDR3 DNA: TGTGCCAGCAGCTTGGGGACTAGCGGGAGGGCCAGGGCAGATACGCAGTATTTT
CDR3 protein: CASSLGTSGRARADTQYF

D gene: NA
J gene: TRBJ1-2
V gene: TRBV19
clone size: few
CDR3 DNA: TGTGCCAGTACCTCGTCCGGGGAATCCTATGGCTACACCTTC
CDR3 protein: CASTSSGESYGYTF

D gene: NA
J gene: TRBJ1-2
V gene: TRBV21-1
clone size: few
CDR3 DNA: TGTGCCAAAGGTCGGGGGGAAGGATATGGCTACACCTTC
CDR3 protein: CAKGRGEGYGYTF

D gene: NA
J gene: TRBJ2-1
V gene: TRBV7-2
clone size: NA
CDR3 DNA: TGTGCCAGCAGCCTCCTCTATGAGCAGTTCTTC
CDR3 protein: CASSLLYEQFF

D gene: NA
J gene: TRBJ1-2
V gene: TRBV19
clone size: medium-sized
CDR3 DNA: TGTGCCAGTAGGGGGTTTGACTATGGCTACACCTTC
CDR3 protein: CASRGFDYGYTF

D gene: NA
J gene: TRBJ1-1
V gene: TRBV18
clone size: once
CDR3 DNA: TGTGCCAGCTCACGCCTCGACACTGAAGCTTTCTTT
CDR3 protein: CASSRLDTEAFF

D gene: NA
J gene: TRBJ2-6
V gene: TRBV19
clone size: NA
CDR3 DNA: TGTGCCAGTAGTATAGGCGACAGGTCTGGGGCCAACGTCCTGACTTTC
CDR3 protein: CASSIGDRSGANVLTF

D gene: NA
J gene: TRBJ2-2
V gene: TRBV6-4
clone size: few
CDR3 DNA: TGTGCCAGCAGTGACGGGGCCACCGGGGAGCTGTTTTTT
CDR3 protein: CASSDGATGELFF

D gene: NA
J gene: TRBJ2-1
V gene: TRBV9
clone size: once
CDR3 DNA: TGTGCCAGCAGCCCGGGACCAATCGCCAGGGATGAGCAGTTCTTC
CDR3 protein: CASSPGPIARDEQFF

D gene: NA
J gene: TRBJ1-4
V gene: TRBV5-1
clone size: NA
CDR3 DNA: TGCGCCAGCGCTTGGGACCCTGGAGGTGAAAAACTGTTTTTT
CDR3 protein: CASAWDPGGEKLFF

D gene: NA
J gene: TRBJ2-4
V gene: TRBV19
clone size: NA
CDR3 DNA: TGTGCCAGTAGTATAGTCCCCCAATGGGGCATTCAGTACTTC
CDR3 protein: CASSIVPQWGIQYF